The 25 T cell receptor beta chains below come from one sample, sequenced in a study of T cell responses to AZD1222 COVID-19 vaccine. Clones were read by immunoSEQ multiplex PCR, and TCRdb kept only the in-frame ones, dropping some. The sample records 110,000 to 150,000 clones, about nine tenths being singletons. This material consisted of peripheral blood, taken 28 days after the second AZD1222 dose. The origin of the receptors is an adult who received the AZD1222 COVID-19 vaccine.

Concerning this clone: Other nucleotide sequences from this sample produce the same CDR3. The chain carries TRBV28 and TRBJ2-7; 11 positions agree with TRBD2. This CDR3 has 16 amino acids. V trimming: 8 bases; J trimming: 6 bases; junction bases outside the gene matches: 15. Germline loops: CDR1 MDHEN, CDR2 SYDVKM. This CDR3 reads CASDTAGSGRAGEQYF. CDR3 bases: TGTGCCAGCGACACGGCAGGTAGCGGGAGGGCCGGCGAGCAGTACTTC.

The rearrangement uses TRBV7-2 and TRBJ2-4; 9 bases map to TRBD1. The CDR3 is 17 residues long. Germline V CDR1 and CDR2: SGHTA, FQGNSA. Losses at the gene ends were 2 bases for V and 4 bases for J; bases not matched to a gene: 9. The CDR3, as DNA: TGTGCCAGCAGCTTAAACATGGCAGGGACAGGGAAAAACATTCAGTACTTC. Translation gives CASSLNMAGTGKNIQYF.

The gene calls are TRBV18 and TRBJ2-1; D not resolved. Trimming stripped 4 bases from V and 1 base from J, with 5 bases between. This CDR3 has 13 residues. Per the germline V gene, CDR1 is KGHSH and CDR2 is LQKENI. The CDR3 spells CASSLGSYNEQFF. CDR3 sequence (DNA): TGTGCCAGCTCACTAGGATCCTACAATGAGCAGTTCTTC.

The rearrangement joins TRBV7-3 to TRBJ2-3, with TRBD2 matching over 13 bases. Germline values: CDR1 SGHTA, CDR2 FQGTGA. The V segment lost 1 base and the J segment 2 bases; nucleotides outside the gene matches: 6. This CDR3 has 18 residues. CDR3 bases: TGTGCCAGCAGCTTAATATTGGGACTAGCGGGAACCACAGATACGCAGTATTTT. It is translated as CASSLILGLAGTTDTQYF.

The chain couples TRBV7-6 to TRBJ1-2; the match to TRBD1 covers 8 bases. Germline assignment: CDR1 SGHVS and CDR2 FNYEAQ. V gave up 3 bases and J gave up 3 bases; unmatched junction bases: 6. The CDR3 covers 15 residues. The CDR3 sequence is CASSLAPGQDYGYTF. Written as DNA, the CDR3 is TGTGCCAGCAGCTTGGCCCCGGGACAGGACTATGGCTACACCTTC.

The rearrangement links TRBV5-4 to TRBJ1-6; D is ambiguous. The V end lost 1 base, the J end lost 6 bases, and 8 bases lay between the germline ends. The CDR3 sequence is 14 residues long. Germline lookup yields CDR1 SGHNT and CDR2 YYREEE (reference sequence). The DNA for the CDR3 is TGTGCCAGCAGCTTGCTGGACCCTAATTCACCCCTCCACTTT. Encoded protein: CASSLLDPNSPLHF.

The chain recombines TRBV28 with TRBJ2-3, with D unclear. V was cut by 7 bases and J by 3 bases, with 11 bases left in between. This CDR3 has 13 amino acids. Germline V gene lookup returns CDR1 MDHEN and CDR2 SYDVKM. The CDR3 sequence is CASKLYGTDTQYF. In DNA, the CDR3 is TGTGCCAGCAAACTATACGGGACAGATACGCAGTATTTT.

The V and J genes are TRBV4-3 and TRBJ2-1; TRBD2 aligns across 7 bases. The CDR3 is 17 residues long. J was trimmed by 6 bases and V by 1 base; bases with no gene match: 12. Per germline, CDR1 LGHNA and CDR2 YSLEER. CDR3 amino acids: CASSQGGAREYRNEQFF. CDR3 nucleotides: TGCGCCAGCAGCCAAGGAGGTGCGCGGGAGTACCGCAATGAGCAGTTCTTC.

The chain joins TRBV25-1 to TRBJ2-1, with D tentatively TRBD1 (5 bases). Germline assignment: CDR1 MGHDK and CDR2 SYGVNS. CDR3 size: 15 residues. V was trimmed by 2 bases and J by 4 bases, leaving 12 bases between them. CDR3 sequence reads: CASSERQGSYNEQFF. CDR3 nucleotides: TGTGCCAGCAGTGAAAGGCAGGGCTCATACAATGAGCAGTTCTTC. The full variable domain, with the rest looked up from reference TRBV25-1 and TRBJ2-1, is EADIYQTPRYLVIGTGKKITLECSQTMGHDKMYWYQQDPGMELHLIHYSYGVNSTEKGDLSSESTVSRIRTEHFPLTLESARPSHTSQYLCASSERQGSYNEQFFGPGTRLTVL.

The rearrangement joins TRBV19 to TRBJ1-5; weak D call: TRBD1 (5 bases). The CDR3 contains 14 residues. CDR1 is LNHDA, CDR2 SQIVND, per germline (reference sequence). V gave up 5 bases and J gave up 4 bases, with 12 bases separating them. The CDR3 loop is CASSPRQSNQPQHF. As DNA, the CDR3 is TGTGCCAGTAGTCCCAGACAGAGTAATCAGCCCCAGCATTTT.

The V gene is TRBV5-1, the J gene TRBJ2-3; D unclear. This CDR3 region has 13 residues. Germline CDR1 and CDR2: SGHRS and YFSETQ. V was cut by 0 bases and J by 7 bases, with 9 bases left in between. The CDR3 region is CASSLEFAYTQYF. The CDR3 region has the DNA TGCGCCAGCAGCTTGGAGTTTGCATATACGCAGTATTTT.

V and J are TRBV28 and TRBJ1-1; D is unresolved. Trimming cost V 5 bases and J 3 bases, with 25 bases left between them. Germline values: CDR1 MDHEN, CDR2 SYDVKM. The CDR3 contains 18 residues. CDR3 loop: CASSPYPQDPFRDTEAFF. CDR3 bases: TGTGCCAGCAGTCCCTACCCCCAGGACCCTTTTAGGGACACTGAAGCTTTCTTT.

The chain is built from TRBV18 and TRBJ1-5, with 8 bases matching TRBD1. Unmatched junction bases numbered 12, after V lost 3 bases and J lost 2 bases. This CDR3 region has 18 residues. Germline CDR1 KGHSH, CDR2 LQKENI. CDR3 bases: TGTGCCAGCTCACCTCTATCGCCAGGGGGCGCAGGCAATCAGCCCCAGCATTTT. This sequence encodes CASSPLSPGGAGNQPQHF.

The chain couples TRBV5-5 to TRBJ2-1; a possible D gene is TRBD1 (6 bases). CDR1 and CDR2 from the germline V gene are SGHKS and YYEKEE (reference sequence). V shed 3 bases and J shed 5 bases, with 9 bases lying between them. The CDR3 spans 13 residues. Here the CDR3 reads CASSYGQHNEQFF. The CDR3 DNA reads as TGTGCCAGCAGCTATGGACAGCACAATGAGCAGTTCTTC.

The chain uses TRBV28 and TRBJ2-7; TRBD2 aligns across 10 bases. CDR3 length: 16 amino acids. CDR1 and CDR2 (germline): MDHEN, SYDVKM. J gave up 5 bases and V 1 base, and 8 bases lay outside the gene matches. This chain's CDR3 is CASSLSPSGSSHEQYF. The CDR3 region has the DNA TGTGCCAGCAGTTTATCCCCTAGCGGGAGTTCCCACGAGCAGTACTTC.

The chain recombines TRBV27 with TRBJ2-5; D gene ambiguous. The germline CDR1 and CDR2 sequences are MNHEY and SMNVEV (reference sequence). V dropped 0 bases and J dropped 2 bases, with 13 bases sitting between them. The CDR3 is 16 amino acids. The CDR3 spells CASSLSLATKQETQYF. In DNA, the CDR3 is TGTGCCAGCAGTTTATCTCTGGCGACAAAGCAAGAGACCCAGTACTTC.

The V gene is TRBV28, the J gene TRBJ2-1, with 10 bases lining up with TRBD1. V lost 0 bases and J lost 7; bases outside the gene matches: 6. From germline, CDR1 is MDHEN and CDR2 SYDVKM. The CDR3 has 16 amino acids. The DNA for the CDR3 is TGTGCCAGCAGTTTATGGGGACAGGGGAAGGAAAATGAGCAGTTCTTC. This sequence encodes CASSLWGQGKENEQFF.

V gene TRBV11-1 combines with J gene TRBJ2-2; 10 bases match TRBD1. Per the germline V gene, CDR1 is SGHAT and CDR2 is FQDESV (reference sequence). The CDR3 is 16 residues long. V dropped 3 bases and J dropped 6; count of bases not matched to a gene: 7. CDR3 loop: CASSFDRGRLSGELFF. The CDR3 nucleotides read TGTGCCAGCAGCTTCGACAGGGGGCGATTATCCGGGGAGCTGTTTTTT.

The chain is built from TRBV4-3 and TRBJ1-1, with no clear D. Germline V lookup: CDR1 LGHNA, CDR2 YSLEER. This CDR3 is 14 amino acids long. V was shortened by 4 bases and J by 4 bases, with 13 bases between the two germline ends. The CDR3 DNA is TGCGCCAGCAGCCCCGTCCTGGAGGGCACTGAAGCTTTCTTT. This encodes CASSPVLEGTEAFF.

The V gene is TRBV6-5, the J gene TRBJ2-7, with D perhaps matching TRBD1 (5 bases). V was cut by 2 bases and J by 3 bases, with 8 bases left in between. Germline V gene sequence: CDR1 MNHEY, CDR2 SVGAGI. This CDR3 is built from 13 residues. The CDR3 DNA sequence: TGTGCCAGCAGTTACATCGGACACTACGAGCAGTACTTC. Translating gives CASSYIGHYEQYF.

In DNA form, the CDR3 reads TGTGCCAGCAGTGAAACTAGCGGAGTCACCGGGGAGCTGTTTTTT. Its translation: CASSETSGVTGELFF. This sequence joins TRBV9 and TRBJ2-2; 8 bases match TRBD2. The CDR3 totals 15 residues. The ends lost 5 bases at V and 4 bases at J; junction bases unmatched: 7. Germline CDR1 SGDLS, CDR2 YYNGEE.

This clone has just one count. The chain combines TRBV21-1 with TRBJ1-1. TRBV21-1 constitutes a pseudogene. CDR3 length: 14 residues. CDR3 sequence: CASSKGGGNTEAFF. DNA for the CDR3: TGTGCCAGCAGCAAAGGCGGGGGGAACACTGAAGCTTTCTTT.

The chain carries TRBV3-1 (or the pseudogene TRBV3-2) and TRBJ2-3; maybe TRBD2 (6 bases). CDR1 is LGHDT, CDR2 YNNKEL, per germline (reference sequence). The V gene lost 5 bases and the J gene lost 0 bases, with 15 bases spanning the gap. The CDR3 runs 16 residues. The CDR3 loop is CASSSHLASSTDTQYF. The CDR3 DNA reads TGTGCCAGCAGCTCTCATCTAGCGTCTAGCACAGATACGCAGTATTTT.

This chain connects TRBV7-8 to TRBJ1-5, with 7 positions matching TRBD1. With V trimmed by 5 bases and J by 5 bases, 15 bases remained unmatched. The CDR3 extends over 17 amino acids. Germline assignment: CDR1 SGHVS and CDR2 FQNEAQ. Written as DNA, the CDR3 is TGTGCCAGCAGCCGTCAACCGGGGCAGGGGGGAGATCAGCCCCAGCATTTT. Its protein is CASSRQPGQGGDQPQHF.

V and J are TRBV28 and TRBJ1-5, with 7 bases lining up with TRBD1. The CDR3 consists of 16 residues. Germline loops: CDR1 MDHEN, CDR2 SYDVKM. Trimming took 2 bases from V and 7 from J; bases not matched to a gene: 11. The CDR3, as DNA: TGTGCCAGCAGTTTAGAGGGCAGGGGGTGGAGGCAGCCCCAGCATTTT. This translates into CASSLEGRGWRQPQHF.